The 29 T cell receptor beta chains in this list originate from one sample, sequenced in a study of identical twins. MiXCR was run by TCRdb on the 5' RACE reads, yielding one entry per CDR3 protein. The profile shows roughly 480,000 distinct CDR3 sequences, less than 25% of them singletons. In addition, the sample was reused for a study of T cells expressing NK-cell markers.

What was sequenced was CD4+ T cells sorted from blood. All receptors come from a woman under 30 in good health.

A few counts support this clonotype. CDR3 protein: CSAPKRQSTDTQYF. CDR3 coding DNA: TGCAGTGCTCCGAAACGACAAAGCACAGATACGCAGTATTTT. This chain uses TRBV20-1 with TRBJ2-3; no clear D. This CDR3 contains 14 residues. Germline CDR1 and CDR2: DFQATT and SNEGSKA (reference sequence). V dropped 5 bases and J dropped 0 bases, with 12 bases sitting between them.

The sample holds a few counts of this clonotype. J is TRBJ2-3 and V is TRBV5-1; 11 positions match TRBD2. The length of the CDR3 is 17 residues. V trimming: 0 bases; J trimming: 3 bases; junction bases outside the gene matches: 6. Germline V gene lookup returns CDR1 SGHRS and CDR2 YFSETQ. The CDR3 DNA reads TGCGCCAGCAGCTTGGGGTCCTCTAGCGGGGGGACAGATACGCAGTATTTT. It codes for CASSLGSSSGGTDTQYF. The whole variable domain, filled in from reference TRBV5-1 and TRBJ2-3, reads KAGVTQTPRYLIKTRGQQVTLSCSPISGHRSVSWYQQTPGQGLQFLFEYFSETQRNKGNFPGRFSGRQFSNSRSEMNVSTLELGDSALYLCASSLGSSSGGTDTQYFGPGTRLTVL.

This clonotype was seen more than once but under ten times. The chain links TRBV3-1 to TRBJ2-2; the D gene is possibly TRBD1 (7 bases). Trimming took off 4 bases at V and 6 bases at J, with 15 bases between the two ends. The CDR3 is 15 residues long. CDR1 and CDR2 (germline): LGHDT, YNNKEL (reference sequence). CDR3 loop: CASSPWTGGAGELFF. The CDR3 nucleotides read TGTGCCAGCAGCCCATGGACAGGCGGGGCCGGGGAGCTGTTTTTT.

CDR3 nucleotides: TGTGCCAGCAGCTCCTGGAGGGGGCTGTACGAGCAGTACTTC. Translating it yields CASSSWRGLYEQYF. The V and J genes are TRBV7-2 and TRBJ2-7; tentatively, D is TRBD1 (7 bases). Germline CDR1 and CDR2: SGHTA and FQGNSA. V was pared by 4 bases and J by 4 bases, with 14 bases between. This CDR3 contains 14 residues.

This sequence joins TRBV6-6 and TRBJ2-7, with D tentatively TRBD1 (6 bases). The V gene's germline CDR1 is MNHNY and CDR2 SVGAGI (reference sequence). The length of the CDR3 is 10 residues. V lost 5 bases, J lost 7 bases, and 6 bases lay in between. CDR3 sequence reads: CASSRGEQYF. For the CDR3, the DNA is TGTGCCAGCAGTAGGGGGGAGCAGTACTTC.

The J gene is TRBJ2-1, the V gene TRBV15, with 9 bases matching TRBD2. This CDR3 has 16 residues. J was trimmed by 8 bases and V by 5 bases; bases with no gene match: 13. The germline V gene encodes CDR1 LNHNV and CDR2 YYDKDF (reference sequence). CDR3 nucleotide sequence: TGTGCCACCAGCCCCCGGCTAGCGGGGAGCCAGGATGAGCAGTTCTTC. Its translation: CATSPRLAGSQDEQFF.

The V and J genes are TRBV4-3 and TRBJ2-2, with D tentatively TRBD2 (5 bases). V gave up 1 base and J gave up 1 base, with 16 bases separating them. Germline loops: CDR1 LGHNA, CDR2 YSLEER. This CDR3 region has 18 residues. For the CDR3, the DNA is TGCGCCAGCAGCCAAGGTTGGGGAGAAAAGGTGAACACCGGGGAGCTGTTTTTT. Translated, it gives CASSQGWGEKVNTGELFF.

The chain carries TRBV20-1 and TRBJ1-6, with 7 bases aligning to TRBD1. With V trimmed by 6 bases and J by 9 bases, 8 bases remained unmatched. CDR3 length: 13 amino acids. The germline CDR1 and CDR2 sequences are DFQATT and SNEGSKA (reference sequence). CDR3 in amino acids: CSAPQGSGSPLHF. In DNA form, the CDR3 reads TGCAGTGCCCCACAGGGGTCGGGTTCACCCCTCCACTTT.

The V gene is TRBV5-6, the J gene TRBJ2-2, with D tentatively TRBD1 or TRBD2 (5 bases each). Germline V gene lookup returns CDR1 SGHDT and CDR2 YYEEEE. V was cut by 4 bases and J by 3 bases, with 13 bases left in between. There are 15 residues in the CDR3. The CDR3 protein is CASSQYRGDTGELFF. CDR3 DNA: TGTGCCAGCAGCCAATACCGGGGCGACACCGGGGAGCTGTTTTTT.

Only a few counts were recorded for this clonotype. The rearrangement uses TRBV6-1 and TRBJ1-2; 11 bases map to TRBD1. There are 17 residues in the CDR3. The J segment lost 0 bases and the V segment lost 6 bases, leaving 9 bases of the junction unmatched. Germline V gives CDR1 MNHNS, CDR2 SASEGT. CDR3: CASSTGQGAKTNYGYTF. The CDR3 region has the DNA TGTGCCAGCAGCACCGGACAGGGGGCTAAAACTAACTATGGCTACACCTTC.

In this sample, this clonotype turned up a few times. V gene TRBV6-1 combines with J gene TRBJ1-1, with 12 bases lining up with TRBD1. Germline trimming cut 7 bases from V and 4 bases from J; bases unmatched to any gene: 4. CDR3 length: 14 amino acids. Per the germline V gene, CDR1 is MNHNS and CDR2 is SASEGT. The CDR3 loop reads CASTMGQGATEAFF. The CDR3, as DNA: TGTGCCAGCACCATGGGACAGGGGGCCACTGAAGCTTTCTTT.

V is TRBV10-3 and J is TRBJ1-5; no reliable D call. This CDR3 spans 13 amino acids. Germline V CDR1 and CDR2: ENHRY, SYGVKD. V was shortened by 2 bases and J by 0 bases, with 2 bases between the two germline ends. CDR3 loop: CAISEISNQPQHF. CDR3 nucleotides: TGTGCCATCAGTGAGATTAGCAATCAGCCCCAGCATTTT.

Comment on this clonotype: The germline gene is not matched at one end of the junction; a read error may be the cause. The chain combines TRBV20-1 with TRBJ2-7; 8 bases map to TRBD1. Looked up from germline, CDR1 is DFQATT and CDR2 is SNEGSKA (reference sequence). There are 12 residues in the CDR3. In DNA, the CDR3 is TGCAGCGCTAATAGACAGGGGCGGGAGCAGTACTTC. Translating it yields CSANRQGREQYF.

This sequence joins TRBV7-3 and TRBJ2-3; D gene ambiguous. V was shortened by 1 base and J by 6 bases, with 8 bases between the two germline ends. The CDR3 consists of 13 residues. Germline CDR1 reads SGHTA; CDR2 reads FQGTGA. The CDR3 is CASSLSSSDTQYF. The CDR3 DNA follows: TGTGCCAGCAGCTTAAGCTCTTCCGATACGCAGTATTTT.

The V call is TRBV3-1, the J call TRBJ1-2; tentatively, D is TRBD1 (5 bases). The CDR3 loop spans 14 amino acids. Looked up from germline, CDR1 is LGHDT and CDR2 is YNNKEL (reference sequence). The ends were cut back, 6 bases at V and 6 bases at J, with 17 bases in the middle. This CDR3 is CASSIGGSWNGYTF. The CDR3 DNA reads TGTGCCAGCAGTATCGGGGGGTCTTGGAATGGCTACACCTTC.

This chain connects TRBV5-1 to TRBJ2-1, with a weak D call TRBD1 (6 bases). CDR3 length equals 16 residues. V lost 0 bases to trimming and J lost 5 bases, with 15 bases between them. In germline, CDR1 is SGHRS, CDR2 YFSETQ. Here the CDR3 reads CASSLGGYRVHNEQFF. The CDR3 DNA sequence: TGCGCCAGCAGCTTGGGGGGGTACAGGGTCCACAATGAGCAGTTCTTC.

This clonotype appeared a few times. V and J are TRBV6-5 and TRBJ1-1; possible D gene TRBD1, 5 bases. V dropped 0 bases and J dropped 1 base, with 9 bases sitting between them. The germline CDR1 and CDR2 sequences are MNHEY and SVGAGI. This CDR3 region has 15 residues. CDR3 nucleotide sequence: TGTGCCAGCAGTTACTCCGGACACCGGAACACTGAAGCTTTCTTT. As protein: CASSYSGHRNTEAFF.

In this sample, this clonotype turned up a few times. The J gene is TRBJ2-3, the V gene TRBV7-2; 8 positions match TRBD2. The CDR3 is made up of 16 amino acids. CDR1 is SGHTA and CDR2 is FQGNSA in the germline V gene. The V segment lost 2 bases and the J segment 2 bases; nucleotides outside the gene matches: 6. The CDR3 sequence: CASSLYGLALTDTQYF. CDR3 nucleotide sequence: TGTGCCAGCAGCTTATATGGACTAGCTCTCACAGATACGCAGTATTTT.

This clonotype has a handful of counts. CDR3 residues: CSVGANPSTDTQYF. DNA for the CDR3: TGCAGCGTTGGGGCCAACCCTAGCACAGATACGCAGTATTTT. The V gene is TRBV29-1, the J gene TRBJ2-3; D gene ambiguous. The CDR3 runs to 14 residues. With 4 bases removed from V and 0 bases from J, the gap between germline ends came to 11 bases. Germline V gene data show CDR1 as SQVTM and CDR2 as ANQGSEA.

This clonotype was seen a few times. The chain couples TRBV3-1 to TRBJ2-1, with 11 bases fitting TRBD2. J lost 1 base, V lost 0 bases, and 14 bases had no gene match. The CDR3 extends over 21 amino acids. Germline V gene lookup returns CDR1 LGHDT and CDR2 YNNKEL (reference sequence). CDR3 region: CASSQDRLAGGHDGSYNEQFF. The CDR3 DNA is TGTGCCAGCAGCCAAGATCGGCTAGCGGGGGGACATGACGGGTCCTACAATGAGCAGTTCTTC.

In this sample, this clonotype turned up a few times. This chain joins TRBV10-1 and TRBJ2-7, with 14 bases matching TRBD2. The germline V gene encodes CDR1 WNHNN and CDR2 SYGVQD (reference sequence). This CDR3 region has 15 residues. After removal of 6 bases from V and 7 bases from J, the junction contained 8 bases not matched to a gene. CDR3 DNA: TGCGCCAGCAGCACCGGGACTAGCGGGAGATCAGAGCAGTACTTC. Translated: CASSTGTSGRSEQYF.

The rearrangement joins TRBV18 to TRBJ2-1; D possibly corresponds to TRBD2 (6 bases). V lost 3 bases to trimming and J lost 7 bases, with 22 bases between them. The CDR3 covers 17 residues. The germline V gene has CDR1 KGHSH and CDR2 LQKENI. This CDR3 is CASSPYRLEGRGNEQFF. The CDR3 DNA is TGTGCCAGCTCACCCTACAGACTAGAGGGCCGGGGGAATGAGCAGTTCTTC.

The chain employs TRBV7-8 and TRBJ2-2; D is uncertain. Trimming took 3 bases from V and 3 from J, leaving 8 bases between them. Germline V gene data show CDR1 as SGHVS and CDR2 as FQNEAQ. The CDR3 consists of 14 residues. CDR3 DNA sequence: TGTGCCAGCAGCTTGAACTCATACACCGGGGAGCTGTTTTTT. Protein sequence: CASSLNSYTGELFF.

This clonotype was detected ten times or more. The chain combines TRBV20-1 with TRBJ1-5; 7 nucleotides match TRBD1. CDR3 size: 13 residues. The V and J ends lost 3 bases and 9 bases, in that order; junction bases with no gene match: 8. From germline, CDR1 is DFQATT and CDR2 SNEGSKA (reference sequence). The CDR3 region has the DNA TGCAGTGCTAGTCAACAGGGGACGGGGCCCCAGCATTTT. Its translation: CSASQQGTGPQHF.

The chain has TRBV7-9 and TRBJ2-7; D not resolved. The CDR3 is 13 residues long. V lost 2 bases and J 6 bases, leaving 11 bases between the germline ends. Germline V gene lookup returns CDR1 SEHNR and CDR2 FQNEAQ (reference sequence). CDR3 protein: CASSLTGGLEQYF. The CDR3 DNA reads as TGTGCCAGCAGCTTAACCGGCGGCCTCGAGCAGTACTTC.

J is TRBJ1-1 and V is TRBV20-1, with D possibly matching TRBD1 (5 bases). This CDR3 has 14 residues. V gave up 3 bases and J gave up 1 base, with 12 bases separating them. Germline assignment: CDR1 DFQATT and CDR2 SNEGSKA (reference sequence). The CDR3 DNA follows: TGCAGTGCTAGCCCGGCAGGGACGAACACTGAAGCTTTCTTT. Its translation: CSASPAGTNTEAFF.

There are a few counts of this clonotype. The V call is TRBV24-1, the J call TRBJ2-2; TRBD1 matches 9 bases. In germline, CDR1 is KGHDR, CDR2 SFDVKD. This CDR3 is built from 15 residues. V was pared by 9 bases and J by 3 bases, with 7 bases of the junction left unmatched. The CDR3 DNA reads TGTGCCACCCAGGATGGGACAGGGCACACCGGGGAGCTGTTTTTT. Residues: CATQDGTGHTGELFF.

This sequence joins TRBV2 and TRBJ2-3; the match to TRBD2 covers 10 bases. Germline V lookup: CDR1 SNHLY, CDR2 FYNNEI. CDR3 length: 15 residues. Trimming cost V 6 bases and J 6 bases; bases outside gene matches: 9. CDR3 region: CASRESSGGGDTQYF. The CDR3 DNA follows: TGTGCCAGCAGGGAGTCTAGCGGGGGAGGCGATACGCAGTATTTT.

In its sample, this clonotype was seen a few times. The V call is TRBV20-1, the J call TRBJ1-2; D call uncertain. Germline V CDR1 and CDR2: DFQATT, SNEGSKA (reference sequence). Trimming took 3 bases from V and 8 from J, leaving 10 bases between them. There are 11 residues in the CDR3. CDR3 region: CSASSGNGYTF. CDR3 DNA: TGCAGTGCTAGCTCTGGAAACGGCTACACCTTC.